This T cell receptor beta chain was observed in a study of CD8 T cells in Susac syndrome. An input of about 0.5 to 1 ug of RNA was subjected to reverse transcription using random hexamers. TCRdb processed the immunoSEQ multiplex PCR reads anew with MiXCR; each CDR3 protein has one entry. The sample includes tens of thousands of distinct CDR3 sequences, approximately 96% of them seen just once. The authors sequenced TCR beta from blood CD8+ and CD4+ T cells. The sequencing input was CD8+ T cells from PBMCs. The sequence derives from a human donor with multiple sclerosis.

Here the CDR3 DNA reads TGCAGCGGGAACACAGATACGCAGTATTTT. Encoded protein: CSGNTDTQYF. This sequence joins TRBV20-1 and TRBJ2-3; perhaps TRBD2 as D (5 bases). The CDR3 is 10 amino acids. Looked up from germline, CDR1 is DFQATT and CDR2 is SNEGSKA (reference sequence).